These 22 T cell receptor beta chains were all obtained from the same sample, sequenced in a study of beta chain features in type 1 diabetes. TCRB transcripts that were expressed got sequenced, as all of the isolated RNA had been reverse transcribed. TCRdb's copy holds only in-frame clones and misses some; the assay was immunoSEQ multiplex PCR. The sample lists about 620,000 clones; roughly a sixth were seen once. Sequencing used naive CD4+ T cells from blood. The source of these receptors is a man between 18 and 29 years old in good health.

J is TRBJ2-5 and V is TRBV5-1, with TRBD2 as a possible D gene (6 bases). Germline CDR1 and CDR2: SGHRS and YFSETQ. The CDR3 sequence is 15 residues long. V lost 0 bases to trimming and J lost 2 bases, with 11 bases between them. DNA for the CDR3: TGCGCCAGCAGCTTGGCCGGGGGAAGGCAAGAGACCCAGTACTTC. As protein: CASSLAGGRQETQYF.

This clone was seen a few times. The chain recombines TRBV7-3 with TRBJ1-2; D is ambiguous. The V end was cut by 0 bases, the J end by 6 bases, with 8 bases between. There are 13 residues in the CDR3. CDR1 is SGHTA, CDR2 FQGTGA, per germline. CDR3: CASSLTVKDGYTF. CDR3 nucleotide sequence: TGTGCCAGCAGCTTAACGGTGAAGGATGGCTACACCTTC. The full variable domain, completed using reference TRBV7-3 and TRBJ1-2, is GAGVSQTPSNKVTEKGKYVELRCDPISGHTALYWYRQSLGQGPEFLIYFQGTGAADDSGLPNDRFFAVRPEGSVSTLKIQRTERGDSAVYLCASSLTVKDGYTFGSGTRLTVV.

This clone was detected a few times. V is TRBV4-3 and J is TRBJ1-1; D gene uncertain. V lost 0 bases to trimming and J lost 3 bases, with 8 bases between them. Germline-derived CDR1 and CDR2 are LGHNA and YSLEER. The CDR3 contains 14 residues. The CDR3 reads CASSQESKDTEAFF. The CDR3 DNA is TGCGCCAGCAGCCAAGAATCGAAGGACACTGAAGCTTTCTTT.

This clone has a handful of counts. CDR3 loop: CASSPEKNTEAFF. DNA for the CDR3: TGCGCCAGCAGCCCGGAGAAGAACACTGAAGCTTTCTTT. The chain couples TRBV4-3 to TRBJ1-1; the D is unclear. Germline V gene lookup returns CDR1 LGHNA and CDR2 YSLEER. The CDR3 loop spans 13 amino acids. The V and J ends lost 4 bases and 1 base respectively, with 7 bases between them.

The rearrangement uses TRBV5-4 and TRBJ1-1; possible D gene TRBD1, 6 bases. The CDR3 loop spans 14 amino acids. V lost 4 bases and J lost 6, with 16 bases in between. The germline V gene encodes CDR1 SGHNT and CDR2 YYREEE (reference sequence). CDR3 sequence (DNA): TGTGCCAGCAGCGAAATGACAGGCCACCCTGAAGCTTTCTTT. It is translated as CASSEMTGHPEAFF.

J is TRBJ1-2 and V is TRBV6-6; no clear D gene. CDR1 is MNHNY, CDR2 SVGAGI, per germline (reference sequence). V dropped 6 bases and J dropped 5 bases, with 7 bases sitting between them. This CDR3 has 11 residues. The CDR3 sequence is CASSQEYGYTF. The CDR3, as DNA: TGTGCCAGCAGCCAGGAATATGGCTACACCTTC.

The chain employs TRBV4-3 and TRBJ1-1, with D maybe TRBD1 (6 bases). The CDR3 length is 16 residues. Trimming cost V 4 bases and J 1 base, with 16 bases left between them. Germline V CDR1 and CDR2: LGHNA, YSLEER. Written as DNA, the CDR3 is TGCGCCAGCAGCCTCCCCCCGCAGGGGTCGAACACTGAAGCTTTCTTT. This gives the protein CASSLPPQGSNTEAFF.

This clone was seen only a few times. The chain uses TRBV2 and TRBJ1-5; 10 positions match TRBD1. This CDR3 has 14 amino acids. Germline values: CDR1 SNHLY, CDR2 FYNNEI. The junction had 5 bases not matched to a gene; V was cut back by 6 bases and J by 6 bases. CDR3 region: CASRTGGSFQPQHF. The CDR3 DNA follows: TGTGCCAGCAGGACAGGGGGCTCGTTTCAGCCCCAGCATTTT.

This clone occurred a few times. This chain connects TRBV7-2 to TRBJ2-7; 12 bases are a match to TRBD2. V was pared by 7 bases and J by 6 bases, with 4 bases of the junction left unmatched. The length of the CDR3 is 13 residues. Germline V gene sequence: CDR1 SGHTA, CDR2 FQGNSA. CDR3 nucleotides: TGTGCCAGCAAACTAGCGGGAGGTGGCGAGCAGTACTTC. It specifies CASKLAGGGEQYF.

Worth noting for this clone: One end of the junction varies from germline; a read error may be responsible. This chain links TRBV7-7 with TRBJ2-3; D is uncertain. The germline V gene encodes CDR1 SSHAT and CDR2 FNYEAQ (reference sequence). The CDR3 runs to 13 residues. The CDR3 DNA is TGTGCTAGCAGCTTACGACGCGCAGATACGCAGTATTTT. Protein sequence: CASSLRRADTQYF.

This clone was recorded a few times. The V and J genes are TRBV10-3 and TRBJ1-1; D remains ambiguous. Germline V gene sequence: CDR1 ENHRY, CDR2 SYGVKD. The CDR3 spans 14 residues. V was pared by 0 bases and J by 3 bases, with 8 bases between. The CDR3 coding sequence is TGTGCCATCAGTGAGTCGATAGCCGACACTGAAGCTTTCTTT. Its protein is CAISESIADTEAFF.

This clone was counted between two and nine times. CDR3 residues: CASSQVAGGYTF. CDR3 sequence (DNA): TGCGCCAGCAGCCAAGTGGCGGGAGGCTACACCTTC. The chain combines TRBV4-1 with TRBJ1-2; D not certain. With 1 base removed from V and 8 bases from J, the gap between germline ends came to 8 bases. The CDR3 consists of 12 residues. Germline V gene data show CDR1 as MGHRA and CDR2 as YSYEKL.

The CDR3 reads CASSSNRVGADTQYF. CDR3 nucleotide sequence: TGCGCCAGCAGCTCTAACAGGGTAGGAGCAGATACGCAGTATTTT. V is TRBV5-1 and J is TRBJ2-3; a possible D gene is TRBD1 (6 bases). This CDR3 has 15 residues. Germline-derived CDR1 and CDR2 are SGHRS and YFSETQ. The germline V and J ends were trimmed by 3 bases and 4 bases, with 15 bases remaining between them.

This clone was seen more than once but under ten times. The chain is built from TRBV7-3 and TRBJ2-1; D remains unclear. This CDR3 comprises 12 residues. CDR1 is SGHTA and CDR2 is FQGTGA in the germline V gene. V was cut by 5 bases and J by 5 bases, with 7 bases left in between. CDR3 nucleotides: TGTGCCAGCAGCCTCAGGAACAATGAGCAGTTCTTC. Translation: CASSLRNNEQFF.

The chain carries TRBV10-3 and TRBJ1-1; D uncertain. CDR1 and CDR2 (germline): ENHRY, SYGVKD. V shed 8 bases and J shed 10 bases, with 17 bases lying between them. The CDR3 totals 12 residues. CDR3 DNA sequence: TGTGCCATCCGCATCACCAGCGGATCAGCTTTCTTT. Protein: CAIRITSGSAFF.

The CDR3 DNA is TGTGCCAGCAGCAAAGGGAAACCGAGCTCCTACAATGAGCAGTTCTTC. Translated: CASSKGKPSSYNEQFF. The V call is TRBV21-1, the J call TRBJ2-1. TRBV21-1 is designated a pseudogene. The CDR3 is 16 residues long.

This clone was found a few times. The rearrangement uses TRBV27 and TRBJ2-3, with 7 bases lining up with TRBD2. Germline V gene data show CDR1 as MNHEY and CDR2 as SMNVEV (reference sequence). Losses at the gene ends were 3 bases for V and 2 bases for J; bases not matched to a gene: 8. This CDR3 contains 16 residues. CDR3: CASSFALAVTTDTQYF. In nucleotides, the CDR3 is TGTGCCAGCAGTTTCGCTCTAGCGGTCACCACAGATACGCAGTATTTT.

Written as DNA, the CDR3 is TGTGCCAGCAGCAAAAGGAGACAGGGCCACACAGATACGCAGTATTTT. This codes for CASSKRRQGHTDTQYF. The rearrangement links TRBV21-1 to TRBJ2-3; the table assigns TRBD1, which was not confirmed against the DNA. TRBV21-1 is noted as a pseudogene. The CDR3 has 16 residues.

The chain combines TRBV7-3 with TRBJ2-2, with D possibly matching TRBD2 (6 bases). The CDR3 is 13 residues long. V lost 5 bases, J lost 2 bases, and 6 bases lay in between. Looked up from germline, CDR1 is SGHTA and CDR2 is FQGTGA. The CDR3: CASSAGNTGELFF. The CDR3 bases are TGTGCCAGCAGCGCGGGAAACACCGGGGAGCTGTTTTTT. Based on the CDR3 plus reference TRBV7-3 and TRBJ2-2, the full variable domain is GAGVSQTPSNKVTEKGKYVELRCDPISGHTALYWYRQSLGQGPEFLIYFQGTGAADDSGLPNDRFFAVRPEGSVSTLKIQRTERGDSAVYLCASSAGNTGELFFGEGSRLTVL.

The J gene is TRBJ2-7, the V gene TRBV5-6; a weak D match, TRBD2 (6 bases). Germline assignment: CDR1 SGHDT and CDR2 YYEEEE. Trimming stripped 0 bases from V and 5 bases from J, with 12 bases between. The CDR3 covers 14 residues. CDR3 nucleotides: TGTGCCAGCAGCTTGGGCAGATGGGAGGACGAGCAGTACTTC. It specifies CASSLGRWEDEQYF.

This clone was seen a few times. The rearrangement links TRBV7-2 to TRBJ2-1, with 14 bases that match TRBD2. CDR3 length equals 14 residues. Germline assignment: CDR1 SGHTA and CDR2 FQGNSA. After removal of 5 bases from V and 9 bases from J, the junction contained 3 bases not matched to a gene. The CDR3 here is CASSMGTSGGEQFF. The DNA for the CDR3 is TGTGCCAGCAGCATGGGGACTAGCGGGGGTGAGCAGTTCTTC.

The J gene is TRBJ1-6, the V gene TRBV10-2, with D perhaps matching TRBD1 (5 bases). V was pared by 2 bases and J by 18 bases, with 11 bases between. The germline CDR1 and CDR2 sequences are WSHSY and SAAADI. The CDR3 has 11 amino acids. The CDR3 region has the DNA TGCGCCAGCAGTGAGGACAGCCTGCACCACTTT. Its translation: CASSEDSLHHF.